The 10 T cell receptor beta chains given below trace back to one sample, sequenced in a study of CD8 T cells in ankylosing spondylitis. Overall study results and limits: Ankylosing spondylitis blood appeared to be characterized by a TCR beta motif of roughly eight highly homologous variants.

Via MiXCR, TCRdb re-called the 5' RACE reads, giving one row per CDR3 protein. This table holds about 800,000 distinct CDR3 sequences, 10% to 15% found once. For these TCRs, the target antigens are not known. The sample consisted of blood, either unsorted or a sorted T cell fraction (not recorded which). The receptors stem from a male donor with ankylosing spondylitis.

This clonotype has just a few counts. The chain combines TRBV6-5 with TRBJ1-1; 7 bases are a match to TRBD1. The J segment lost 3 bases and the V segment lost 2 bases, leaving 6 bases of the junction unmatched. In germline, CDR1 is MNHEY, CDR2 SVGAGI. This CDR3 is 15 amino acids long. The CDR3 here is CASSYRAGGYTEAFF. In DNA form, the CDR3 reads TGTGCCAGCAGTTACCGAGCAGGGGGATACACTGAAGCTTTCTTT.

At least ten counts were recorded for this clonotype. This rearrangement joins TRBV29-1 to TRBJ2-3; 7 nucleotides agree with TRBD2. V was clipped by 7 bases and J by 1 base; unmatched bases: 8. CDR1 and CDR2 (germline): SQVTM, ANQGSEA. This CDR3 comprises 14 residues. Here the CDR3 reads CSATGAGGTDTQYF. The CDR3 DNA reads as TGCAGCGCCACCGGGGCGGGAGGCACAGATACGCAGTATTTT.

The chain has TRBV5-1 and TRBJ1-2, with unresolved D. V was clipped by 1 base and J by 4 bases, with 8 bases between them. From germline, CDR1 is SGHRS and CDR2 YFSETQ. This CDR3 contains 13 residues. This chain's CDR3 is CASSLNGVYGYTF. DNA of the CDR3: TGCGCCAGCAGCTTGAACGGAGTCTATGGCTACACCTTC. Combining the CDR3 with reference TRBV5-1 and TRBJ1-2 gives the whole variable domain KAGVTQTPRYLIKTRGQQVTLSCSPISGHRSVSWYQQTPGQGLQFLFEYFSETQRNKGNFPGRFSGRQFSNSRSEMNVSTLELGDSALYLCASSLNGVYGYTFGSGTRLTVV.

This clonotype has just a few counts. The genes are TRBV18 and TRBJ2-1; weak D call: TRBD1 (5 bases). The V gene's germline CDR1 is KGHSH and CDR2 LQKENI. This CDR3 spans 13 amino acids. The germline V and J ends were trimmed by 5 bases and 4 bases, with 9 bases remaining between them. CDR3: CASSEQVYNEQFF. The CDR3 region has the DNA TGTGCCAGCTCAGAACAGGTATACAATGAGCAGTTCTTC. Drawing the rest from reference TRBV18 and TRBJ2-1, the complete variable domain is NAGVMQNPRHLVRRRGQEARLRCSPMKGHSHVYWYRQLPEEGLKFMVYLQKENIIDESGMPKERFSAEFPKEGPSILRIQQVVRGDSAAYFCASSEQVYNEQFFGPGTRLTVL.

This sequence joins TRBV6-1 and TRBJ2-3; D is unclear. Trimming took 5 bases from V and 1 from J, leaving 25 bases between them. CDR1 and CDR2 from the germline V gene are MNHNS and SASEGT. This CDR3 comprises 19 residues. CDR3 sequence (DNA): TGTGCCAGCAGTCCCATGTGGAAGCGCCCCCCCGGTGGCACAGATACGCAGTATTTT. It translates to CASSPMWKRPPGGTDTQYF.

This clonotype has only a few counts. The chain links TRBV6-5 to TRBJ2-2; no firm D call. CDR1 is MNHEY and CDR2 is SVGAGI in the germline V gene. The CDR3 is 12 amino acids. V shed 4 bases and J shed 8 bases, with 8 bases lying between them. The CDR3 protein is CASSLKRGELFF. The CDR3 nucleotides read TGTGCCAGCAGTTTAAAGAGGGGGGAGCTGTTTTTT.

This clonotype occurred many times. The chain joins TRBV29-1 to TRBJ1-2; D not resolved. Trimming removed 7 bases from V and 4 bases from J, with 13 bases in between. From germline, CDR1 is SQVTM and CDR2 ANQGSEA. CDR3 size: 12 residues. The CDR3 loop reads CSALEVGYGYTF. As DNA, the CDR3 is TGCAGCGCCCTTGAGGTGGGCTATGGCTACACCTTC. The full variable domain, completed using reference TRBV29-1 and TRBJ1-2, is SAVISQKPSRDICQRGTSLTIQCQVDSQVTMMFWYRQQPGQSLTLIATANQGSEATYESGFVIDKFPISRPNLTFSTLTVSNMSPEDSSIYLCSALEVGYGYTFGSGTRLTVV.

A few counts support this clonotype. This rearrangement joins TRBV20-1 to TRBJ2-3, with 8 positions matching TRBD2. Losses at the gene ends were 1 base for V and 0 bases for J; bases not matched to a gene: 9. This CDR3 has 17 residues. Looked up from germline, CDR1 is DFQATT and CDR2 is SNEGSKA (reference sequence). In nucleotides, the CDR3 is TGCAGTGCTAGAGCCCCGTATGCGGGGGGAAGCACAGATACGCAGTATTTT. Translating gives CSARAPYAGGSTDTQYF.

V and J are TRBV7-2 and TRBJ2-5, with D possibly being TRBD1 or TRBD2 (6 bases each). The CDR3 sequence is 15 residues long. The germline V and J ends were trimmed by 4 bases and 7 bases, with 19 bases remaining between them. Per germline, CDR1 SGHTA and CDR2 FQGNSA. CDR3 coding DNA: TGTGCCAGCAGCTGGGGGAGGCCCAAAGGGGGGACCCAGTACTTC. It is translated as CASSWGRPKGGTQYF.

The chain carries TRBV28 and TRBJ2-3, with TRBD2 identical over 12 bases. Germline V gene sequence: CDR1 MDHEN, CDR2 SYDVKM. Germline trimming cut 7 bases from V and 4 bases from J; bases unmatched to any gene: 3. The length of the CDR3 is 14 residues. CDR3 sequence (DNA): TGTGCCAGCAAACTAGCGGGGGGCTCAGATACGCAGTATTTT. Its translation: CASKLAGGSDTQYF.